The sequence of this T cell receptor (beta chain) was determined in a study of blood T cell repertoires in COVID-19. The overall study: The United States, Italy and Spain provided the acute and convalescent COVID-19 samples.

Enrollment of patients from Seattle took place during active infection, with longitudinal follow-up. As processed by the authors: Estimation of nucleated cell counts was performed using reference gene primer amplification. Only in-frame clones appear in the TCRdb table, and some are missing; sequencing was by immunoSEQ multiplex PCR. V, J and clone size were drawn from that table, and D and trimming were deduced from the DNA. Here the sample spans approximately 270,000 clones, around 85% being singletons. This CDR3 region has 17 residues. CDR1 is MNHEY, CDR2 SVGEGT, per germline. The J segment lost 2 bases and the V segment lost 2 bases, leaving 10 bases of the junction unmatched.

Material: peripheral blood. The chain carries TRBV6-2 or TRBV6-3 and TRBJ2-3; TRBD2 matches 7 bases. This TCR was sampled from a human donor with COVID-19, enrolled during active disease. The donor label of this sample is uncertain. The CDR3 spells CASSYGLDSGNTDTQYF. The CDR3 DNA reads TGTGCCAGCAGTTACGGCCTCGACAGCGGGAACACAGATACGCAGTATTTT.